These 20 T cell receptor beta chains came from one sample sequenced in a study of regulatory T cells in long-lasting Graves disease. TCR beta libraries were built with iRepertoire HTBI primers and Arm-PCR of CDR3 regions. Each CDR3 protein gets one entry after TCRdb re-called the multiplex PCR reads with MiXCR. The data hold 440,000 or so distinct CDR3 sequences, with 16% observed a single time. Noted time point: newly diagnosed GD, antithyroid drugs for less than 3 months. Isolated PBMC RNA provided the starting material for the TCR library. These data were likewise used in another study, on T cells in Graves' hyperthyroidism and ophthalmopathy.

The source material was peripheral blood mononuclear cells (PBMCs), sampled at new diagnosis, from a patient treated with antithyroid drugs. The source of these receptors is a young woman with Graves disease.

This clonotype was detected ten times or more. V and J are TRBV27 and TRBJ2-1; TRBD1 matches at 7 bases. V trimming: 3 bases; J trimming: 2 bases; junction bases outside the gene matches: 13. Germline assignment: CDR1 MNHEY and CDR2 SMNVEV (reference sequence). The CDR3 covers 18 residues. This CDR3 reads CASSFKGAGGPPYNEQFF. DNA for the CDR3: TGTGCCAGCAGTTTTAAAGGGGCAGGGGGTCCCCCCTACAATGAGCAGTTCTTC.

Comments on this clonotype: A read error may produce the germline difference seen at one junction end. The rearrangement uses TRBV6-1 and TRBJ2-6; 11 bases are shared with TRBD1. CDR3 length equals 19 residues. Per the germline V gene, CDR1 is MNHNS and CDR2 is SASEGT. Here the CDR3 reads CASRKPGTGGRSGADVPTF. In DNA, the CDR3 is TGTGCCAGCAGGAAACCCGGGACAGGGGGACGCTCTGGGGCCGACGTCCCGACTTTC.

This clonotype was counted a few times. The chain employs TRBV30 and TRBJ2-3, with TRBD2 as a possible D gene (6 bases). Germline V lookup: CDR1 GTSNPN, CDR2 SVGIG (reference sequence). The ends were cut back, 2 bases at V and 4 bases at J, with 13 bases in the middle. This CDR3 is 14 amino acids long. The DNA for the CDR3 is TGTGCCTGGAGTCCCATAGCGGCGGCAGATACGCAGTATTTT. This translates into CAWSPIAAADTQYF.

This clonotype was seen many times. The rearrangement joins TRBV28 to TRBJ2-7, with 8 bases lining up with TRBD2. Germline V gives CDR1 MDHEN, CDR2 SYDVKM. V dropped 3 bases and J dropped 5; count of bases not matched to a gene: 6. The CDR3 spans 14 residues. Written as DNA, the CDR3 is TGTGCCAGCAGTTTCCGGCGGGAGGTAGACGAGCAGTACTTC. This codes for CASSFRREVDEQYF.

This clonotype appeared many times. V gene TRBV20-1 combines with J gene TRBJ1-5; D gene uncertain. CDR3 size: 13 residues. With 6 bases removed from V and 6 bases from J, the gap between germline ends came to 15 bases. Germline V gene data show CDR1 as DFQATT and CDR2 as SNEGSKA (reference sequence). Here the CDR3 reads CSASTRAIQPQHF. The CDR3 DNA follows: TGCAGTGCCTCGACAAGGGCAATTCAGCCCCAGCATTTT.

This clonotype occurred a few times. The V and J genes are TRBV6-1 and TRBJ1-6; D ambiguous. This CDR3 comprises 16 residues. V gave up 6 bases and J gave up 8 bases, with 20 bases separating them. From germline, CDR1 is MNHNS and CDR2 SASEGT. The CDR3 coding sequence is TGTGCCAGCAGCCCTGACGAGGTAGATTTGGATTCACCCCTCCACTTT. This sequence encodes CASSPDEVDLDSPLHF.

This clonotype was seen ten or more times. V usage is TRBV27 and J usage is TRBJ2-1; 9 positions match TRBD1. Germline V gene data show CDR1 as MNHEY and CDR2 as SMNVEV (reference sequence). The CDR3 covers 14 residues. Trimming removed 5 bases from V and 6 bases from J; junction bases left unmatched: 5. The CDR3: CASSLRTGVNEQFF. CDR3 DNA sequence: TGTGCCAGCAGTCTCCGGACAGGGGTCAATGAGCAGTTCTTC.

Ten or more counts support this clonotype. This rearrangement joins TRBV6-5 to TRBJ1-6; 10 bases align to TRBD1. Germline-derived CDR1 and CDR2 are MNHEY and SVGAGI. After removal of 4 bases from V and 10 bases from J, the junction contained 4 bases not matched to a gene. The CDR3 has 14 amino acids. The CDR3 nucleotides read TGTGCCAGCAGTTGGGGACAGGGGAGGTCACCCCTCCACTTT. Encoded protein: CASSWGQGRSPLHF.

This clonotype was observed many times. The chain joins TRBV11-2 to TRBJ2-3; D is perhaps TRBD2 (6 bases). V lost 4 bases to trimming and J lost 0 bases, with 14 bases between them. Germline V lookup: CDR1 SGHAT, CDR2 FQNNGV. The CDR3 contains 16 residues. CDR3 in amino acids: CASSYGAGPSTDTQYF. The CDR3 nucleotides read TGTGCCAGCAGCTACGGAGCGGGCCCTAGCACAGATACGCAGTATTTT.

Many counts were recorded for this clonotype. The chain carries TRBV3-1 and TRBJ2-5; possibly TRBD2 for D (5 bases). The germline V gene has CDR1 LGHDT and CDR2 YNNKEL (reference sequence). The CDR3 has 13 residues. The V gene lost 7 bases and the J gene lost 4 bases, with 13 bases spanning the gap. The CDR3 is CASTGPEGETQYF. Here the CDR3 DNA reads TGTGCCAGCACGGGTCCCGAGGGAGAGACCCAGTACTTC.

The table lists this clonotype with many counts. This chain uses TRBV7-6 with TRBJ2-3; no firm D call. The ends were cut back, 1 base at V and 3 bases at J, with 11 bases in the middle. CDR1 is SGHVS and CDR2 is FNYEAQ in the germline V gene. This CDR3 contains 15 residues. The CDR3 nucleotides read TGTGCCAGCAGCTTAGAACCCCTAGGGACAGATACGCAGTATTTT. As protein: CASSLEPLGTDTQYF.

This clonotype has ten or more counts. The chain joins TRBV11-3 to TRBJ2-3, with 9 bases identical to TRBD2. Losses at the gene ends were 1 base for V and 2 bases for J; bases not matched to a gene: 4. There are 16 residues in the CDR3. Per the germline V gene, CDR1 is SGHNT and CDR2 is YENEEA. Here the CDR3 DNA reads TGTGCCAGCAGCTTAGGTCTAGCGGGAACCACAGATACGCAGTATTTT. This encodes CASSLGLAGTTDTQYF.

This clonotype came up many times. This rearrangement joins TRBV11-2 to TRBJ2-2; 14 bases match TRBD2. The CDR3 runs 16 residues. CDR1 and CDR2 from the germline V gene are SGHAT and FQNNGV. The ends lost 6 bases at V and 7 bases at J; junction bases unmatched: 7. CDR3 DNA sequence: TGTGCCAGCAGGGGACTAGCGGGAGCGGGTCACGGGGAGCTGTTTTTT. It specifies CASRGLAGAGHGELFF.

J is TRBJ2-1 and V is TRBV28, with 9 positions matching TRBD2. Trimming removed 8 bases from V and 7 bases from J; junction bases left unmatched: 9. CDR1 is MDHEN, CDR2 SYDVKM, per germline. CDR3 length: 14 residues. The CDR3 DNA follows: TGTGCCAGCTCAGCGGGAGGCCTCTTGAATGAGCAGTTCTTC. Translating gives CASSAGGLLNEQFF.

In its sample, this clonotype was seen many times. This chain links TRBV18 with TRBJ1-2; perhaps TRBD1 as D (5 bases). This CDR3 is 14 amino acids long. In germline, CDR1 is KGHSH, CDR2 LQKENI. V lost 6 bases to trimming and J lost 5 bases, with 16 bases between them. The CDR3 DNA is TGTGCCAGCTCCCTAGGGACGGATTCATATGGCTACACCTTC. Residues: CASSLGTDSYGYTF. Full variable domain (remainder filled in from reference TRBV18 and TRBJ1-2): NAGVMQNPRHLVRRRGQEARLRCSPMKGHSHVYWYRQLPEEGLKFMVYLQKENIIDESGMPKERFSAEFPKEGPSILRIQQVVRGDSAAYFCASSLGTDSYGYTFGSGTRLTVV.

This clonotype was observed a handful of times. The chain recombines TRBV24-1 with TRBJ2-5; D possibly uses TRBD1 or TRBD2 (5 bases each). The CDR3 length is 12 residues. Trimming took 8 bases from V and 3 from J, leaving 9 bases between them. Germline V gene sequence: CDR1 KGHDR, CDR2 SFDVKD. The CDR3 here is CATNGGEETQYF. DNA of the CDR3: TGTGCCACCAATGGGGGAGAAGAGACCCAGTACTTC.

This clonotype has a handful of counts. The chain links TRBV30 to TRBJ1-2, with D unclear. Germline-derived CDR1 and CDR2 are GTSNPN and SVGIG (reference sequence). The CDR3 covers 14 residues. The ends were cut back, 0 bases at V and 4 bases at J, with 12 bases in the middle. The chain's CDR3 is CAWSVQMGGYGYTF. In nucleotides, the CDR3 is TGTGCCTGGAGTGTACAAATGGGAGGCTATGGCTACACCTTC.

This clonotype was detected many times. The CDR3 sequence: CASSPTSGRGDTQYF. The CDR3, as DNA: TGTGCCAGCAGCCCAACTAGCGGGAGGGGAGATACGCAGTATTTT. The chain recombines TRBV27 with TRBJ2-3; 13 bases are a match to TRBD2. Per the germline V gene, CDR1 is MNHEY and CDR2 is SMNVEV (reference sequence). CDR3 length: 15 amino acids. The J segment lost 5 bases and the V segment lost 6 bases, leaving 5 bases of the junction unmatched.

This clonotype was observed many times. The rearrangement joins TRBV6-1 to TRBJ2-1; 10 bases are shared with TRBD2. The CDR3 sequence is 15 residues long. The junction had 5 bases not matched to a gene; V was cut back by 1 base and J by 8 bases. The germline V gene has CDR1 MNHNS and CDR2 SASEGT. CDR3 sequence reads: CASSEGASGSYEQFF. The CDR3 DNA reads TGTGCCAGCAGTGAAGGGGCTAGCGGGAGCTATGAGCAGTTCTTC.

This clonotype was recorded many times. The chain uses TRBV20-1 and TRBJ2-3; perhaps TRBD2 as D (7 bases). The germline V gene has CDR1 DFQATT and CDR2 SNEGSKA (reference sequence). The ends were cut back, 6 bases at V and 5 bases at J, with 21 bases in the middle. The CDR3 totals 15 residues. The CDR3 DNA reads TGCAGTGCCAGGGACCTCGGGGGGCGAAGAGATACGCAGTATTTT. Translated: CSARDLGGRRDTQYF.